The 19 T cell receptor beta chains in this list originate from one sample, sequenced in a study of blood T cell repertoires in COVID-19. TCRdb's table, derived via immunoSEQ multiplex PCR, lists solely in-frame clones and lacks some. The data contain 150,000 or so clones, over 70% of them singletons. The source material was PBMCs or T cells enriched from blood (not recorded which). The receptors were gathered from a woman aged 45-65 years in a cohort exposed to, infected with or recovered from COVID-19 (not recorded which).

V is TRBV7-2 and J is TRBJ1-1; D not certain. This CDR3 has 15 amino acids. V dropped 0 bases and J dropped 4 bases, with 12 bases sitting between them. CDR1 SGHTA and CDR2 FQGNSA come from the germline V gene. The CDR3 region is CASSLALGEGTEAFF. DNA for the CDR3: TGTGCCAGCAGCTTAGCGCTTGGGGAGGGCACTGAAGCTTTCTTT.

The V call is TRBV7-3, the J call TRBJ2-3; 11 bases map to TRBD2. Trimming removed 2 bases from V and 1 base from J; junction bases left unmatched: 11. Germline-derived CDR1 and CDR2 are SGHTA and FQGTGA. The CDR3 extends over 19 amino acids. The CDR3 region is CASSLLGLAGGFGTDTQYF. The CDR3 DNA reads TGTGCCAGCAGCTTACTTGGGCTAGCGGGAGGTTTTGGCACAGATACGCAGTATTTT.

The J gene is TRBJ2-1, the V gene TRBV11-2; a possible D gene is TRBD1 (6 bases). CDR1 is SGHAT, CDR2 FQNNGV, per germline. V was shortened by 6 bases and J by 2 bases, with 14 bases between the two germline ends. This CDR3 spans 15 amino acids. The CDR3 loop reads CASSKDRPPYNEQFF. The CDR3 bases are TGTGCCAGCAGTAAAGACAGGCCACCCTACAATGAGCAGTTCTTC.

The chain combines TRBV18 with TRBJ1-1; D gene ambiguous. Germline-derived CDR1 and CDR2 are KGHSH and LQKENI. V lost 2 bases, J lost 2 bases, and 6 bases lay in between. CDR3 length: 13 residues. The CDR3 coding sequence is TGTGCCAGCTCACCAATAGCTAACACTGAAGCTTTCTTT. Its translation is CASSPIANTEAFF.

The chain has TRBV5-6 and TRBJ1-4, with unresolved D. The length of the CDR3 is 15 residues. CDR1 is SGHDT, CDR2 YYEEEE, per germline. V was shortened by 4 bases and J by 7 bases, with 17 bases between the two germline ends. The CDR3 region has the DNA TGTGCCAGCAGCCAAAAGGACCTAGCTGGTGAAAAACTGTTTTTT. Protein product: CASSQKDLAGEKLFF.

The chain has TRBV27 and TRBJ2-2; 8 positions agree with TRBD2. Unmatched junction bases numbered 4, after V lost 6 bases and J lost 4 bases. The CDR3 is 14 amino acids. Per germline, CDR1 MNHEY and CDR2 SMNVEV (reference sequence). The CDR3 sequence: CASRTGGRTGELFF. The DNA of the CDR3 is TGTGCCAGCAGGACGGGGGGGCGCACCGGGGAGCTGTTTTTT.

The chain carries TRBV18 and TRBJ1-6; the D gene is possibly TRBD1 (6 bases). Trimming pared 3 bases from V and 7 bases from J, leaving 10 bases between. Germline lookup yields CDR1 KGHSH and CDR2 LQKENI. The CDR3 runs to 14 residues. In nucleotides, the CDR3 is TGTGCCAGCTCACCCACTGGACAGAATTCACCCCTCCACTTT. It yields the protein CASSPTGQNSPLHF. Supplemented by reference TRBV18 and TRBJ1-6, the full variable domain reads NAGVMQNPRHLVRRRGQEARLRCSPMKGHSHVYWYRQLPEEGLKFMVYLQKENIIDESGMPKERFSAEFPKEGPSILRIQQVVRGDSAAYFCASSPTGQNSPLHFGNGTRLTVT.

J is TRBJ1-3 and V is TRBV5-4; D is undetermined. Germline V gives CDR1 SGHNT, CDR2 YYREEE (reference sequence). This CDR3 is 17 amino acids long. Trimming left V 1 base short and J 0 bases short, with 14 bases between. The CDR3 here is CASSLNRGRSSGNTIYF. The CDR3 nucleotides are TGTGCCAGCAGCTTGAATCGCGGCAGAAGCTCTGGAAACACCATATATTTT.

The V call is TRBV5-6, the J call TRBJ2-5; D is ambiguous. The V and J ends lost 2 bases and 2 bases respectively, with 13 bases between them. Germline CDR1 reads SGHDT; CDR2 reads YYEEEE. The CDR3 loop spans 15 amino acids. The CDR3 DNA reads as TGTGCCAGCAGCTTTGTGCGGAATCCACAAGAGACCCAGTACTTC. It codes for CASSFVRNPQETQYF.

The chain couples TRBV4-1 to TRBJ1-1; no reliable D call. Trimming shortened V by 0 bases and J by 7 bases, and 15 bases separated the two germline ends. The CDR3 runs to 15 residues. Germline V lookup: CDR1 MGHRA, CDR2 YSYEKL. The chain's CDR3 is CASSQDWIAAFEAFF. Written as DNA, the CDR3 is TGCGCCAGCAGCCAAGATTGGATAGCCGCGTTTGAAGCTTTCTTT.

Only one count was recorded for this clone. The chain is built from TRBV5-6 and TRBJ1-3, with D uncertain. Germline CDR1 reads SGHDT; CDR2 reads YYEEEE. V lost 0 bases to trimming and J lost 0 bases, with 7 bases between them. The CDR3 is 15 amino acids. The CDR3: CASSLEWASGNTIYF. CDR3 bases: TGTGCCAGCAGCTTGGAATGGGCCTCTGGAAACACCATATATTTT.

This chain links TRBV11-2 with TRBJ2-7; perhaps TRBD2 as D (7 bases). The CDR3 spans 16 residues. The germline V and J ends were trimmed by 5 bases and 4 bases, with 21 bases remaining between them. CDR1 and CDR2 from the germline V gene are SGHAT and FQNNGV. DNA of the CDR3: TGTGCCAGCAGCACTCTCACGGGGGGCCGATTATACGAGCAGTACTTC. Translation: CASSTLTGGRLYEQYF.

The V call is TRBV3-1 (or the pseudogene TRBV3-2), the J call TRBJ2-5; TRBD2 matches 9 bases. The V gene end was trimmed by 5 bases and the J gene end by 1 base; junction bases not matched to a gene: 8. The CDR3 consists of 16 residues. Germline V gene sequence: CDR1 LGHDT, CDR2 YNNKEL (reference sequence). The CDR3 sequence: CASSSRLAVIQETQYF. The CDR3, as DNA: TGTGCCAGCAGCTCCCGACTAGCGGTGATCCAAGAGACCCAGTACTTC.

The CDR3 nucleotides read TGTGCCAGCAGCACGACTAGCGGGGGGGCTGCTGAGCAGTTCTTC. Protein product: CASSTTSGGAAEQFF. The chain links TRBV7-2 to TRBJ2-1; 14 bases fit TRBD2. The CDR3 sequence is 15 residues long. Looked up from germline, CDR1 is SGHTA and CDR2 is FQGNSA. V dropped 5 bases and J dropped 9; count of bases not matched to a gene: 6.

The chain links TRBV15 to TRBJ1-2; 7 bases align to TRBD1. CDR1 and CDR2 (germline): LNHNV, YYDKDF (reference sequence). The CDR3 runs 13 residues. V shed 6 bases, J shed 8 bases, and the junction held 9 bases outside the gene matches. The CDR3 DNA follows: TGTGCCACCAGGGCGGAGGGGGCAGGGGGCTACACCTTC. Its translation is CATRAEGAGGYTF.

This sequence joins TRBV10-1 and TRBJ2-7; TRBD1 matches at 11 bases. This CDR3 is built from 15 residues. V was clipped by 6 bases and J by 6 bases; unmatched bases: 10. Germline loops: CDR1 WNHNN, CDR2 SYGVQD (reference sequence). DNA for the CDR3: TGCGCCAGCAGCGAAGGACAGGGGGCGGCGGGCGAGCAGTACTTC. Amino acids: CASSEGQGAAGEQYF.

This rearrangement joins TRBV19 to TRBJ1-2; D uncertain. Trimming left V 3 bases short and J 4 bases short, with 12 bases between. Germline V gene lookup returns CDR1 LNHDA and CDR2 SQIVND (reference sequence). CDR3 length: 14 amino acids. The CDR3 protein is CASSISASSYGYTF. As DNA, the CDR3 is TGTGCCAGTAGTATCTCTGCGAGTTCCTATGGCTACACCTTC.

The chain has TRBV4-1 and TRBJ2-1; 11 bases are a match to TRBD2. Germline assignment: CDR1 MGHRA and CDR2 YSYEKL. V was clipped by 5 bases and J by 5 bases; unmatched bases: 11. The CDR3 is 17 amino acids. CDR3 nucleotide sequence: TGCGCCAGCAGCGTTCAAACACGTAGCGGGGGGGACAATGAGCAGTTCTTC. This translates into CASSVQTRSGGDNEQFF.

There are a few counts of this clone. The chain combines TRBV30 with TRBJ1-5, with 7 bases matching TRBD1. Germline-derived CDR1 and CDR2 are GTSNPN and SVGIG (reference sequence). The CDR3 spans 13 residues. V trimming: 2 bases; J trimming: 7 bases; junction bases outside the gene matches: 5. The CDR3 nucleotides are TGTGCCTGGAGTTTGCAGGGGGAACAGCCCCAGCATTTT. This encodes CAWSLQGEQPQHF.